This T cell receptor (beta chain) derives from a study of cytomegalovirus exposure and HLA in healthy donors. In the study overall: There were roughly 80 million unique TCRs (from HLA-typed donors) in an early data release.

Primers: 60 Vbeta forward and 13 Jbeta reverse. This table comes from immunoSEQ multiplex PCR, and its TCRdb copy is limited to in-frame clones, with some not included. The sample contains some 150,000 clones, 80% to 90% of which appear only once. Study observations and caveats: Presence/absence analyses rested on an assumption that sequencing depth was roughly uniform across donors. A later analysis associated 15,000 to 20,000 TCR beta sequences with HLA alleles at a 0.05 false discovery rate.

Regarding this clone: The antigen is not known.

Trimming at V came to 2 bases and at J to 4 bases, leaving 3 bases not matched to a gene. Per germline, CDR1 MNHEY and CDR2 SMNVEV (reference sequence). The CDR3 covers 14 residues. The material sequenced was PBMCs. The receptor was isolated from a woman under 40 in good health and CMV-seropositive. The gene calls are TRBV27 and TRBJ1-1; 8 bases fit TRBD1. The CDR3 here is CASSLTGGGTEAFF. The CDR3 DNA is TGTGCCAGCAGTTTAACAGGGGGGGGCACTGAAGCTTTCTTT.